This passage covers 19 T cell receptor beta chains from one sample sequenced in a study of T cells in women clearing cervical HPV infection. Assay used: immunoSEQ multiplex PCR; TCRdb lists only in-frame clones, some missing. This specimen shows fewer than 30,000 clones; the ten leading clones hold over 5%. The specimen was blood buffy coat. Every receptor here comes from a woman aged 18-70 years with a cervical HPV16 infection that either progressed to CIN3+ or cleared (not recorded which).

Turning to this clone: The CDR3 is cut off 3 residues early in the read; its end comes from the germline J gene. V usage is TRBV30 and J usage is TRBJ2-3; 7 bases match TRBD1. The CDR3 is 13 amino acids. The germline gives CDR1 GTSNPN, CDR2 SVGIG (reference sequence). The sequenced CDR3 bases are TGTGCCTGGAGTGTGACAGGGCGTCAGCCG. Translating gives CAWSVTGRQP. The full CDR3 reads CAWSVTGRQPQYF.

Remarks on this clone: The sequence runs out 3 residues before the end of the CDR3; the remainder is reconstructed from the germline J gene. This chain links TRBV6-1 with TRBJ2-7, with D maybe TRBD1 (5 bases). Trimming took off 4 bases at V and 3 bases at J, with 7 bases between the two ends. This CDR3 is 12 amino acids long. Germline CDR1 and CDR2: MNHNS and SASEGT. The covered CDR3 bases are TGTGCCAGCAGTGCAGGGTACTACGAG. Protein sequence: CASSAGYYE. In full, the CDR3 is CASSAGYYEQYF.

The CDR3 bases that were read are TGTGCCAGCAGTTTCGGAGGGGCGTCCTCCTACAATGAG. This gives the protein CASSFGGASSYNE. The whole CDR3 sequence reads CASSFGGASSYNEQFF. V is TRBV5-4 and J is TRBJ2-1, with a weak D call TRBD2 (6 bases). The read terminates 3 residues before the CDR3 end, so the remaining end is supplied by the germline J gene. The CDR3 consists of 16 residues. Germline lookup yields CDR1 SGHNT and CDR2 YYREEE (reference sequence). The V and J ends lost 5 bases and 0 bases respectively, with 15 bases between them.

On this clone: The read terminates 3 residues before the CDR3 end, so the remaining end is supplied by the germline J gene. The V and J genes are TRBV12-3 or TRBV12-4 and TRBJ2-3; 8 bases line up with TRBD1. This CDR3 spans 14 amino acids. The part of the CDR3 DNA that was read is TGTGCCAGCAGCGGACAGGGCCCTAGGGAGACG. This codes for CASSGQGPRET. The whole CDR3 protein is CASSGQGPRETQYF.

As to this clone: The read terminates 3 residues before the CDR3 end, so the remaining end is supplied by the germline J gene. The chain joins TRBV12-3 or TRBV12-4 to TRBJ1-1; 8 bases match TRBD1. CDR3 length equals 15 residues. V dropped 5 bases and J dropped 5; count of bases not matched to a gene: 10. CDR3 DNA (partial): TGTGCCAGCAGTCCAAAAGGACAGGGCTTGACTGAA. This encodes CASSPKGQGLTE. The CDR3, in full, reads CASSPKGQGLTEAFF.

Of note for this clone: At one end, the junction sequence differs from germline, possibly due to a read error. The CDR3 DNA, read in part, is TGTGCTAGCAGCTTGACAGGGGGCTTGGGTGAC. This sequence encodes CASSLTGGLGD. The entire CDR3 protein reads CASSLTGGLGDYTF. The chain employs TRBV7-7 and TRBJ1-2; 10 bases map to TRBD1. The CDR3 extends 3 residues past the end of the read, so its final part is completed from the germline J gene. Germline CDR1 is SSHAT and CDR2 is FNYEAQ (reference sequence). The CDR3 loop spans 14 amino acids.

A note on this clone: Coverage ceases 3 residues before the CDR3 finishes, and the germline J gene fills in the end. V is TRBV6-1 and J is TRBJ1-2; D is unresolved. The CDR3 spans 14 residues. V lost 1 base and J 5 bases, leaving 11 bases between the germline ends. Germline V gives CDR1 MNHNS, CDR2 SASEGT. This CDR3 reads CASSEGITAYGYTF. The CDR3 DNA, read in part, is TGTGCCAGCAGTGAAGGAATTACCGCGTATGGC.

The part of the CDR3 DNA that was read is TGCAGTGCTAGAGTAGCGGGGTTCTACGAG. Protein: CSARVAGFYE. The full CDR3 protein is CSARVAGFYEQYF. The rearrangement links TRBV20-1 to TRBJ2-7; 8 bases map to TRBD2. The CDR3 is cut off 3 residues early in the read; its end comes from the germline J gene. Germline V lookup: CDR1 DFQATT, CDR2 SNEGSKA (reference sequence). V shed 1 base, J shed 3 bases, and the junction held 2 bases outside the gene matches. CDR3 length equals 13 residues.

As for this clone: The read terminates 3 residues ahead of where the CDR3 ends, so the germline J gene completes it. The rearrangement uses TRBV2 and TRBJ1-4; 9 bases map to TRBD1. This CDR3 comprises 14 residues. CDR1 is SNHLY, CDR2 FYNNEI, per germline. The V and J ends lost 6 bases and 7 bases, in that order; junction bases with no gene match: 6. CDR3 residues: CASRITGGGEKLFF. The covered CDR3 bases are TGTGCCAGCAGAATAACAGGGGGCGGTGAAAAA.

For this clone: Sequencing ends 3 residues short of the CDR3 end; the germline J gene provides the rest. This chain connects TRBV18 to TRBJ2-1, with a weak D call TRBD2 (5 bases). The CDR3 consists of 16 residues. Germline CDR1 and CDR2: KGHSH and LQKENI. The germline V and J ends were trimmed by 1 base and 5 bases, with 15 bases remaining between them. The sequenced CDR3 bases are TGTGCCAGCTCACCACTCCCCAGCGGAAGTGACAATGAG. This gives the protein CASSPLPSGSDNE. The entire CDR3 reads CASSPLPSGSDNEQFF.

About this clone itself: The CDR3 end lies 3 residues beyond the end of the read and is filled in from the germline J gene. This chain uses TRBV7-3 with TRBJ2-3; unclear D gene. This CDR3 is built from 13 residues. The germline V gene has CDR1 SGHTA and CDR2 FQGTGA. The V gene lost 1 base and the J gene lost 6 bases, with 8 bases spanning the gap. The CDR3 sequence is CASSLNKWDTQYF. The DNA read from the CDR3 is TGTGCCAGCAGCTTAAACAAGTGGGATACG.

On this clone itself: The CDR3 end falls 3 residues outside the read, so it is completed with the germline J gene. This rearrangement joins TRBV6-1 to TRBJ1-5; D is unresolved. V gave up 2 bases and J gave up 3 bases, with 14 bases separating them. The CDR3 is made up of 16 amino acids. The germline CDR1 and CDR2 sequences are MNHNS and SASEGT. CDR3 region: CASSELVEAYNQPQHF. The covered CDR3 bases are TGTGCCAGCAGTGAACTTGTGGAAGCGTACAATCAGCCC.

Worth noting for this clone: Read data end 3 residues before the CDR3 end; the end is taken from the germline J gene. The gene calls are TRBV18 and TRBJ1-4; D is perhaps TRBD1 (5 bases). This CDR3 region has 13 residues. Germline V CDR1 and CDR2: KGHSH, LQKENI. Trimming left V 4 bases short and J 4 bases short, with 7 bases between. The DNA read from the CDR3 is TGTGCCAGCTCACGACAGCTTAATGAAAAA. Residues: CASSRQLNEK. In full, the CDR3 is CASSRQLNEKLFF. Combining the CDR3 with reference TRBV18 and TRBJ1-4 gives the whole variable domain NAGVMQNPRHLVRRRGQEARLRCSPMKGHSHVYWYRQLPEEGLKFMVYLQKENIIDESGMPKERFSAEFPKEGPSILRIQQVVRGDSAAYFCASSRQLNEKLFFGSGTQLSVL.

Concerning this clone: Sequencing ends 3 residues short of the CDR3 end; the germline J gene provides the rest. The V call is TRBV5-1, the J call TRBJ2-5; 7 bases align to TRBD1. Trimming cost V 4 bases and J 3 bases; bases outside gene matches: 6. CDR1 and CDR2 (germline): SGHRS, YFSETQ. The CDR3 has 14 amino acids. The CDR3 is CASSRGQAKETQYF. CDR3 DNA, as far as it was read: TGCGCCAGCAGCCGAGGACAGGCCAAAGAGACC.

Its frequency marks this clone as medium-sized. The read ends 3 residues shy of where the CDR3 ends; the end is completed using the germline J gene. V gene TRBV12-5 combines with J gene TRBJ2-7; TRBD1 agrees at 9 bases. The CDR3 is 15 residues long. Per germline, CDR1 LGHNT and CDR2 FRNRAP. J was trimmed by 6 bases and V by 5 bases; bases with no gene match: 11. CDR3 DNA, as far as it was read: TGTGCTAGTGGTCTCCTTGGCGAGACAGGGGGCGAG. It codes for CASGLLGETGGE. The full CDR3 sequence reads CASGLLGETGGEQYF. Complete variable domain (other parts from reference TRBV12-5 and TRBJ2-7): DARVTQTPRHKVTEMGQEVTMRCQPILGHNTVFWYRQTMMQGLELLAYFRNRAPLDDSGMPKDRFSAEMPDATLATLKIQPSEPRDSAVYFCASGLLGETGGEQYFGPGTRLTVT.

With regard to this clone: The CDR3 goes on 3 residues after the read ends, and that part is filled in from the germline J gene. V is TRBV7-9 and J is TRBJ1-1; possibly TRBD1 for D (6 bases). CDR1 SEHNR and CDR2 FQNEAQ come from the germline V gene (reference sequence). V lost 5 bases to trimming and J lost 3 bases, with 16 bases between them. CDR3 length equals 15 residues. The sequenced CDR3 bases are TGTGCCAGCAGCACCACAGGGTTGGATGACACTGAA. Residues: CASSTTGLDDTE. The CDR3 reads in full as CASSTTGLDDTEAFF.

Notes on this clone: The read comes to an end 3 residues before the CDR3 does, leaving the germline J gene to fill in the end. The rearrangement uses TRBV30 and TRBJ2-2, with 8 positions matching TRBD1. The CDR3 extends over 14 amino acids. Germline values: CDR1 GTSNPN, CDR2 SVGIG (reference sequence). The CDR3 loop reads CAWSVGQGEEKLFF. Incomplete CDR3 DNA: TGTGCCTGGAGTGTAGGACAGGGTGAGGAAAAG.

In regard to this clone: The CDR3 end falls 3 residues outside the read, so it is completed with the germline J gene. The chain recombines TRBV2 with TRBJ2-2; D possibly corresponds to TRBD1 (6 bases). CDR3 length: 15 residues. The germline gives CDR1 SNHLY, CDR2 FYNNEI. The CDR3 here is CASRDRSSGANVLFF. CDR3 DNA, as far as it was read: TGTGCCAGCAGAGACAGGAGCTCTGGGGCCAACGTG.

Turning to this clone: The sequenced fragment ends 3 residues before the CDR3 boundary, so the rest is inferred from the germline J gene. V is TRBV11-3 and J is TRBJ2-7; 12 nucleotides match TRBD2. The V and J ends lost 4 bases and 3 bases, in that order; junction bases with no gene match: 1. The CDR3 is 14 residues long. Germline assignment: CDR1 SGHNT and CDR2 YENEEA. CDR3 bases read: TGTGCCAGCAGCTCGGGACTAGCGGGCTACGAG. Translated: CASSSGLAGYE. The whole CDR3 protein reads CASSSGLAGYEQYF.